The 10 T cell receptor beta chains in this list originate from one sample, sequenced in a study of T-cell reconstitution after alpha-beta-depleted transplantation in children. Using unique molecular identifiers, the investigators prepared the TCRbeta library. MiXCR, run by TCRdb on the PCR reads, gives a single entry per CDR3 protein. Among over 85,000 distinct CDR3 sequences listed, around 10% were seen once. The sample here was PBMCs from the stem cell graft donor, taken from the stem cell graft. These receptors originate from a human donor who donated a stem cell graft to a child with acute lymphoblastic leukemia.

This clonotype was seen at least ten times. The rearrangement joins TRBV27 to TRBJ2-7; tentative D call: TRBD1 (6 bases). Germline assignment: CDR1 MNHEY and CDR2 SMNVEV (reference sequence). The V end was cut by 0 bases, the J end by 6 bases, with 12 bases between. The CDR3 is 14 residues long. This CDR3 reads CASSLSGEGGEQYF. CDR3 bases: TGTGCCAGCAGTTTATCCGGGGAAGGGGGCGAGCAGTACTTC.

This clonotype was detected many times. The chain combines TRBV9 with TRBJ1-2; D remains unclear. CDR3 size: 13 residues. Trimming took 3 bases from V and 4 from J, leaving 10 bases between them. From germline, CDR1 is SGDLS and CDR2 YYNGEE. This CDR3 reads CASSAGGFYGYTF. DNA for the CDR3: TGTGCCAGCAGCGCAGGCGGATTCTATGGCTACACCTTC.

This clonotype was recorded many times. The CDR3 nucleotides are TGTGCCAACAAATACAATGAGCAGTTCTTC. Amino acid sequence: CANKYNEQFF. V gene TRBV2 combines with J gene TRBJ2-1; the D is unclear. The CDR3 has 10 amino acids. The V end lost 10 bases, the J end lost 4 bases, and 5 bases lay between the germline ends. Per the germline V gene, CDR1 is SNHLY and CDR2 is FYNNEI.

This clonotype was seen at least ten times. In nucleotides, the CDR3 is TGTGCCAGCAGCTCGGGACAGGCGGGTTCAGAGACCCAGTACTTC. As protein: CASSSGQAGSETQYF. The chain joins TRBV7-2 to TRBJ2-5; TRBD1 matches at 8 bases. In germline, CDR1 is SGHTA, CDR2 FQGNSA. The V and J ends lost 4 bases and 4 bases, in that order; junction bases with no gene match: 8. The CDR3 is 15 amino acids.

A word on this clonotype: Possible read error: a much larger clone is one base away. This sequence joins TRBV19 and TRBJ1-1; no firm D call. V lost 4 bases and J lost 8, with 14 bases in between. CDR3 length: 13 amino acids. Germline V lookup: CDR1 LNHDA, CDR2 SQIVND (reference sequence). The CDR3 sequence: CASSTSSGREAFF. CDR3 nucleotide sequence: TGTGCCAGTAGTACCTCAAGTGGCAGAGAAGCTTTCTTT.

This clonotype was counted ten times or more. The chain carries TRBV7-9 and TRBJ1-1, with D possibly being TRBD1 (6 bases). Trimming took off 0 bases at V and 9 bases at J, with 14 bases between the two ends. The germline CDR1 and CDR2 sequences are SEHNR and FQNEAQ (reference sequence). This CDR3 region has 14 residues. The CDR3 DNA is TGTGCCAGCAGCTTAGCGGGCCAGGGGAACAAAGCTTTCTTT. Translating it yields CASSLAGQGNKAFF.

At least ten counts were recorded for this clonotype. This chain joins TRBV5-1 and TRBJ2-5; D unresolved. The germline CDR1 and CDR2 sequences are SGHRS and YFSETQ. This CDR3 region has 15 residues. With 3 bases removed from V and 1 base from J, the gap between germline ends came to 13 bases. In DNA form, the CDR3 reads TGCGCCAGCAGCTCCATGCATGGGTTCCAAGAGACCCAGTACTTC. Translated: CASSSMHGFQETQYF.

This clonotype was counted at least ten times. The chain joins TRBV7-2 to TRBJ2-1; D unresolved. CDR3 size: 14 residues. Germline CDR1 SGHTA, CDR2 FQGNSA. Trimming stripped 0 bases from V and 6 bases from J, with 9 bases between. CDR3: CASSLARRSNEQFF. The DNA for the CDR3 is TGTGCCAGCAGCTTAGCGCGCAGGAGCAATGAGCAGTTCTTC.

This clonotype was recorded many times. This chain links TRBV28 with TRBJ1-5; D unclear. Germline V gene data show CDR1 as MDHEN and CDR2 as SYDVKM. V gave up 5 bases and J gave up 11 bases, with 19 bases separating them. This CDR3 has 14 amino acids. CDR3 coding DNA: TGTGCCAGCAGTCCCCGGATTTGGGCGGGGTCCCAGCATTTT. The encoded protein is CASSPRIWAGSQHF.

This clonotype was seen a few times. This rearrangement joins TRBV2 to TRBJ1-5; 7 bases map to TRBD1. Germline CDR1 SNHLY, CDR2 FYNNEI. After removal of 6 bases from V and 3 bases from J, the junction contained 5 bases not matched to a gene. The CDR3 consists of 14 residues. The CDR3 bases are TGTGCCAGCAGGTGGGACAGTCCCAATCAGCCCCAGCATTTT. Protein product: CASRWDSPNQPQHF.